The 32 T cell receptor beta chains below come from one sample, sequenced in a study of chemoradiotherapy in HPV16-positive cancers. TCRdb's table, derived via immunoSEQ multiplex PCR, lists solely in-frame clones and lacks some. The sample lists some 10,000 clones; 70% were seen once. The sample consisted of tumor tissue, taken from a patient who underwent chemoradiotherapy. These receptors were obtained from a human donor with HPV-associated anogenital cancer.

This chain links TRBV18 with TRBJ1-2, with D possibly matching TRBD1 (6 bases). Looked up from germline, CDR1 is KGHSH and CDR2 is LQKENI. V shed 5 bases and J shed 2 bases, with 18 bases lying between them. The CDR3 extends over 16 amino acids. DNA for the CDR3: TGTGCCAGCTCAAACAGGGCCCGAACTTCCAACTATGGCTACACCTTC. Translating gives CASSNRARTSNYGYTF.

The chain's CDR3 is CASSTRAKQFF. The DNA of the CDR3 is TGTGCCAGCAGTACCCGTGCTAAGCAGTTCTTC. The chain joins TRBV28 to TRBJ2-1; D unresolved. The CDR3 loop spans 11 amino acids. Germline V gene lookup returns CDR1 MDHEN and CDR2 SYDVKM. Trimming took 5 bases from V and 11 from J, leaving 10 bases between them.

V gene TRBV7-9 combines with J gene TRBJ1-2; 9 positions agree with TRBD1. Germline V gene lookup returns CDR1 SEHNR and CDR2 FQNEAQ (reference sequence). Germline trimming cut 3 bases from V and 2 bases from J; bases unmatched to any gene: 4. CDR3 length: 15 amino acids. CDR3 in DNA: TGTGCCAGCAGCTTGGCCGGGACAGGGAACTATGGCTACACCTTC. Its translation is CASSLAGTGNYGYTF.

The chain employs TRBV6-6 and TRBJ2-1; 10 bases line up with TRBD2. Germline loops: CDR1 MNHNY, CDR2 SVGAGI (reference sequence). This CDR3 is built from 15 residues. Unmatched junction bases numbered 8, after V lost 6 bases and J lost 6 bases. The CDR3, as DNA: TGTGCCAGCAGCTTAGCGGGAGGTGGGGTCAATGAGCAGTTCTTC. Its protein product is CASSLAGGGVNEQFF.

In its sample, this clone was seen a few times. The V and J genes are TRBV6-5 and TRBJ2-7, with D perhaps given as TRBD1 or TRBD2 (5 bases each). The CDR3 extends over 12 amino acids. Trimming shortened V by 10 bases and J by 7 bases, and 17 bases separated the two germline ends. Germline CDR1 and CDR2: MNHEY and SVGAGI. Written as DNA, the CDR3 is TGTGCCACCCGAGAGGGGCCGGGGGAGCAGTACTTC. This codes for CATREGPGEQYF.

The CDR3 sequence: CAWSVGQGNQPQHF. The CDR3 DNA reads TGTGCCTGGAGTGTCGGACAGGGGAATCAGCCCCAGCATTTT. The V and J genes are TRBV30 and TRBJ1-5; 9 bases are a match to TRBD1. The CDR3 covers 14 residues. The V and J ends lost 0 bases and 4 bases, in that order; junction bases with no gene match: 1. Germline loops: CDR1 GTSNPN, CDR2 SVGIG (reference sequence).

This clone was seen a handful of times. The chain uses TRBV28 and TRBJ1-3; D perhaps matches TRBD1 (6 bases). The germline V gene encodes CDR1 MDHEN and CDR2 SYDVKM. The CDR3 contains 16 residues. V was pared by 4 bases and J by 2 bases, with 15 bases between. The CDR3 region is CASSSRSEGAGNTIYF. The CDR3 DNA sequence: TGTGCCAGCAGTTCCAGAAGCGAGGGGGCTGGAAACACCATATATTTT.

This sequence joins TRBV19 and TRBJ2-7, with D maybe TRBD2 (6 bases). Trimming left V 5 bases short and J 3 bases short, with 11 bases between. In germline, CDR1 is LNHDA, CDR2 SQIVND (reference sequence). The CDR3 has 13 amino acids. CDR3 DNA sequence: TGTGCCAGTAGTTCTGGGGGGTACTACGAGCAGTACTTC. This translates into CASSSGGYYEQYF.

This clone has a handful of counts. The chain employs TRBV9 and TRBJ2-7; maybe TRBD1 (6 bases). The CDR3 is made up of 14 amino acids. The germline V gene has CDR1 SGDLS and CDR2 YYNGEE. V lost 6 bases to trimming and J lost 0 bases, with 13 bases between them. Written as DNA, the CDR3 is TGTGCCAGCACCAGCAGGGGTACCTCCTACGAGCAGTACTTC. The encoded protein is CASTSRGTSYEQYF. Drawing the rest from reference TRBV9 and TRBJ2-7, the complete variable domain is DSGVTQTPKHLITATGQRVTLRCSPRSGDLSVYWYQQSLDQGLQFLIQYYNGEERAKGNILERFSAQQFPDLHSELNLSSLELGDSALYFCASTSRGTSYEQYFGPGTRLTVT.

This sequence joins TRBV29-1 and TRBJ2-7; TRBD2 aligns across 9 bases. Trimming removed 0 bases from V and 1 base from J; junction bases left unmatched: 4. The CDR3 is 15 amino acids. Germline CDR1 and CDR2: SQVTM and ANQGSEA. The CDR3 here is CSVEEGAGGSYEQYF. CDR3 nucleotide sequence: TGCAGCGTTGAAGAAGGGGCGGGAGGGTCCTACGAGCAGTACTTC.

CDR3 loop: CASTVSGDSNQPQHF. The CDR3 DNA sequence: TGTGCCAGCACAGTATCGGGGGATAGCAATCAGCCCCAGCATTTT. V gene TRBV6-1 combines with J gene TRBJ1-5; possibly TRBD1 for D (5 bases). Per the germline V gene, CDR1 is MNHNS and CDR2 is SASEGT. The CDR3 runs to 15 residues. Trimming took 7 bases from V and 0 from J, leaving 13 bases between them.

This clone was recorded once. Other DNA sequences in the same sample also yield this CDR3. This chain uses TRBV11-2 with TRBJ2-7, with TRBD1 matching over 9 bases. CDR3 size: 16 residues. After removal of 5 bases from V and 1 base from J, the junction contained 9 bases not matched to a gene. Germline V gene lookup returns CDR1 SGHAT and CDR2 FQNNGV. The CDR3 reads CASSLTGQGGSYEQYF. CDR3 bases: TGTGCCAGCAGCCTTACGGGACAGGGTGGGTCCTACGAGCAGTACTTC.

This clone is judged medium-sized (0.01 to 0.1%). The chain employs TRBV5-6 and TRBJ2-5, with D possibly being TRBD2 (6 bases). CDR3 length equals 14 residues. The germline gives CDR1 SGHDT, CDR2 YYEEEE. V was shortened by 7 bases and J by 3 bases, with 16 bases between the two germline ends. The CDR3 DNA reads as TGTGCCAGCTCCCACCCCGGGGAGGAAGAGACCCAGTACTTC. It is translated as CASSHPGEEETQYF.

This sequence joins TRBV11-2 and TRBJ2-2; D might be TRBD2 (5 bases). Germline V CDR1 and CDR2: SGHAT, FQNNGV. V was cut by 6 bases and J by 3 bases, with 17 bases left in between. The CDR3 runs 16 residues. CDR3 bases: TGTGCCAGCAGGATTGTTGGGAGTCCGGACACCGGGGAGCTGTTTTTT. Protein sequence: CASRIVGSPDTGELFF. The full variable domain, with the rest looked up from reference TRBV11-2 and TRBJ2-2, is EAGVAQSPRYKIIEKRQSVAFWCNPISGHATLYWYQQILGQGPKLLIQFQNNGVVDDSQLPKDRFSAERLKGVDSTLKIQPAKLEDSAVYLCASRIVGSPDTGELFFGEGSRLTVL.

CDR3 loop: CASSLGNTIYF. The CDR3 DNA reads as TGTGCCAGCAGCCTCGGAAACACCATATATTTT. The V and J genes are TRBV7-8 and TRBJ1-3; D is unclear. Germline lookup yields CDR1 SGHVS and CDR2 FQNEAQ. The CDR3 totals 11 residues. Trimming removed 5 bases from V and 4 bases from J, with 3 bases in between.

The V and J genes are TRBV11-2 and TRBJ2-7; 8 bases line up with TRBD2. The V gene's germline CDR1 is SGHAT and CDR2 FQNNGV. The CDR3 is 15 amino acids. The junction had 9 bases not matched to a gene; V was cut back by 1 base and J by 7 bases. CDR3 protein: CASSLGQGIAGEQYF. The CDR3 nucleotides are TGTGCCAGCAGCTTAGGGCAGGGAATAGCGGGGGAGCAGTACTTC.

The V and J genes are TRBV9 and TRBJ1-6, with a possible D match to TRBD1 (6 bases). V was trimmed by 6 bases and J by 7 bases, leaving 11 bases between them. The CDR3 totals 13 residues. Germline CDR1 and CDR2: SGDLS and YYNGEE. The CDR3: CASNRAGNSPLHF. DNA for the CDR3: TGTGCCAGCAACAGGGCGGGAAATTCACCCCTCCACTTT.

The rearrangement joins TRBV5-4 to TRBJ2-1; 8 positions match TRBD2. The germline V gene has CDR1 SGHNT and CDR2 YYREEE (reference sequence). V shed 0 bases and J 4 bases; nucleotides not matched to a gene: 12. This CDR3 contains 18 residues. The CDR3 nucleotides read TGTGCCAGCAGCTTGGATTTGGGTAGCGGGACAATATACAATGAGCAGTTCTTC. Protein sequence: CASSLDLGSGTIYNEQFF.

The CDR3 DNA reads TGCGCCAGCAGCCGGACTAGTATCACAGATACGCAGTATTTT. Protein sequence: CASSRTSITDTQYF. This rearrangement joins TRBV5-1 to TRBJ2-3; 7 bases agree with TRBD2. The V segment lost 4 bases and the J segment 2 bases; nucleotides outside the gene matches: 4. The CDR3 has 14 amino acids. Looked up from germline, CDR1 is SGHRS and CDR2 is YFSETQ. Complete variable domain (other parts from reference TRBV5-1 and TRBJ2-3): KAGVTQTPRYLIKTRGQQVTLSCSPISGHRSVSWYQQTPGQGLQFLFEYFSETQRNKGNFPGRFSGRQFSNSRSEMNVSTLELGDSALYLCASSRTSITDTQYFGPGTRLTVL.

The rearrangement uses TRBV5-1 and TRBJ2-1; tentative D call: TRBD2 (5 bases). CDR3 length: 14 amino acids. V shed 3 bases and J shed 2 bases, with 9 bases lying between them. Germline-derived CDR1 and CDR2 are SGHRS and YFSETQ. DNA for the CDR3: TGCGCCAGCAGCTGGACCGGGGCCTACAATGAGCAGTTCTTC. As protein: CASSWTGAYNEQFF.

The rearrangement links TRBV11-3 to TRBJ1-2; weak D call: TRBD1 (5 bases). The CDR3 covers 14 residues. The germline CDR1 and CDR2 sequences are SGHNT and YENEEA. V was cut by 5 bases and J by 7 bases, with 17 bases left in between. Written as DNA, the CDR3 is TGTGCCAGCAGCCAATGGGGGTTGGGAAGTGGCTACACCTTC. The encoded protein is CASSQWGLGSGYTF.

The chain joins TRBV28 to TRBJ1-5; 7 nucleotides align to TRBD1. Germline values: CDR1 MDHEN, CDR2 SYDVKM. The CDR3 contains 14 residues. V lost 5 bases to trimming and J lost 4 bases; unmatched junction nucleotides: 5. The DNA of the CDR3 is TGTGCCAGCAGTCCCACAGGGGAAAATCAGCCCCAGCATTTT. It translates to CASSPTGENQPQHF.

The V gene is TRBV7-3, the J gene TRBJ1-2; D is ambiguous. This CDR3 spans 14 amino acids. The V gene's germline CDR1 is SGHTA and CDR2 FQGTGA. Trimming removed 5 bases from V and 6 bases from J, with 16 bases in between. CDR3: CASSLNGGTDGYTF. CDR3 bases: TGTGCCAGCAGCCTGAACGGCGGCACTGATGGCTACACCTTC.

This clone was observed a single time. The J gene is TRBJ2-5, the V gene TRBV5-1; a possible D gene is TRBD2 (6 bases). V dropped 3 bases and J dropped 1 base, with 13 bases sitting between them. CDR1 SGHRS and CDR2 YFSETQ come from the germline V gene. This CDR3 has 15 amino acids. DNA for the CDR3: TGCGCCAGCAGCTGGGGACTCACTATCCAAGAGACCCAGTACTTC. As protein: CASSWGLTIQETQYF.

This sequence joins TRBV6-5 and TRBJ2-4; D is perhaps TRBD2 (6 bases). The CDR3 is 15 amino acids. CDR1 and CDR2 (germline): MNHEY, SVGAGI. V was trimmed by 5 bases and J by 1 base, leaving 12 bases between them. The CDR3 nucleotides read TGTGCCAGCAGTCCTACTAGCACGGCCAAAAACATTCAGTACTTC. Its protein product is CASSPTSTAKNIQYF.

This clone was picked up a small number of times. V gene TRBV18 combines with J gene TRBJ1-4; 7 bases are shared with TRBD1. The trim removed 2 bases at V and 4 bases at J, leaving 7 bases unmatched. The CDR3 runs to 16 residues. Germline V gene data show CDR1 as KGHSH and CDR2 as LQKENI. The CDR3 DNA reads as TGTGCCAGCTCACCAATCCCCGGGACAGTTAATGAAAAACTGTTTTTT. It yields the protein CASSPIPGTVNEKLFF.

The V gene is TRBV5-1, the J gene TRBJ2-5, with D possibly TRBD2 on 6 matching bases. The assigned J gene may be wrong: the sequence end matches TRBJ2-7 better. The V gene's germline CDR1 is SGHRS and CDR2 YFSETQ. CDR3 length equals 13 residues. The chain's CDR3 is CASSSAGSYEQYF. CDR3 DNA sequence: TGCGCCAGCAGCTCAGCCGGGAGCTACGAGCAGTACTTC.

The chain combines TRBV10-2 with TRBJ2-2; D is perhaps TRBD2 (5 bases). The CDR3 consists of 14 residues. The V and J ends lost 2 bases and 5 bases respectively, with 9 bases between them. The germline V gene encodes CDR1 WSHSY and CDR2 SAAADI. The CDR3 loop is CASSELRTTGELFF. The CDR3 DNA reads TGCGCCAGCAGTGAGCTGCGGACTACCGGGGAGCTGTTTTTT.

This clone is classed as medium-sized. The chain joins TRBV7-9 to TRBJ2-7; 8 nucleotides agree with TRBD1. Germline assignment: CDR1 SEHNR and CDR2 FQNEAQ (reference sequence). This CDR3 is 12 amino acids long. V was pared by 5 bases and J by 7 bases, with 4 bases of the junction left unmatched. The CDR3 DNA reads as TGTGCCAGCAGCGGACAGGGTTGGGAGCAGTACTTC. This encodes CASSGQGWEQYF.

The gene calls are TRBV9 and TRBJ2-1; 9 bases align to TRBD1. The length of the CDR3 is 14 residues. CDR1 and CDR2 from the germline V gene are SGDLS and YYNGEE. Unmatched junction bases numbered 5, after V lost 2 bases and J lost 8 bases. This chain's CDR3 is CASSVRDRVDEQFF. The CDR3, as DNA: TGTGCCAGCAGCGTCCGGGACAGGGTTGATGAGCAGTTCTTC.

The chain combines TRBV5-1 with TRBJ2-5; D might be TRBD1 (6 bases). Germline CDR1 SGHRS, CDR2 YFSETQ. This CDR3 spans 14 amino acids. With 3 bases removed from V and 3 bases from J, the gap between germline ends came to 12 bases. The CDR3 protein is CASSSGTIKETQYF. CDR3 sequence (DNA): TGCGCCAGCAGCTCGGGGACAATCAAAGAGACCCAGTACTTC.

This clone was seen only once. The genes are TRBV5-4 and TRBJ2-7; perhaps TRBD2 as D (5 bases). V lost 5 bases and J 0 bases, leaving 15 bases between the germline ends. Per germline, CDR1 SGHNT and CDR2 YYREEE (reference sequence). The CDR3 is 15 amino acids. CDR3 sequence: CASRADRVSSYEQYF. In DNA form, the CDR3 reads TGTGCCAGCAGAGCGGATAGGGTGAGCTCCTACGAGCAGTACTTC.